These 28 T cell receptor beta chains were sequenced from one sample in a study of T cell responses to AZD1222 COVID-19 vaccine. Generated by immunoSEQ multiplex PCR, the TCRdb table keeps only in-frame clones and is missing some. The sample holds roughly 250,000 clones, 85% to 95% seen once. The source was peripheral blood, collected on day 0 of AZD1222 vaccination. These receptors were collected from an adult in good health.

The rearrangement uses TRBV2 and TRBJ2-7; a possible D gene is TRBD1 (6 bases). The V gene lost 8 bases and the J gene lost 2 bases, with 13 bases spanning the gap. This CDR3 has 13 residues. Germline loops: CDR1 SNHLY, CDR2 FYNNEI. The CDR3 protein is CASHRQVAYEQYF. In DNA form, the CDR3 reads TGTGCCAGCCACCGACAGGTAGCCTACGAGCAGTACTTC. Based on the CDR3 plus reference TRBV2 and TRBJ2-7, the full variable domain is EPEVTQTPSHQVTQMGQEVILRCVPISNHLYFYWYRQILGQKVEFLVSFYNNEISEKSEIFDDQFSVERPDGSNFTLKIRSTKLEDSAMYFCASHRQVAYEQYFGPGTRLTVT.

J is TRBJ2-3 and V is TRBV18; 7 bases match TRBD1. CDR1 and CDR2 (germline): KGHSH, LQKENI. The CDR3 spans 15 residues. After removal of 2 bases from V and 4 bases from J, the junction contained 6 bases not matched to a gene. CDR3 sequence reads: CASSPVRDSSDTQYF. CDR3 DNA: TGTGCCAGCTCACCAGTTCGGGACAGCTCAGATACGCAGTATTTT.

The V gene is TRBV4-1, the J gene TRBJ2-7; D is undetermined. Germline V CDR1 and CDR2: MGHRA, YSYEKL. V dropped 5 bases and J dropped 7 bases, with 18 bases sitting between them. The CDR3 sequence is 14 residues long. The CDR3 loop reads CASSKGNRFLEQYF. For the CDR3, the DNA is TGCGCCAGCAGCAAAGGGAACCGGTTCTTGGAGCAGTACTTC.

The chain couples TRBV28 to TRBJ2-7; 16 nucleotides line up with TRBD2. Trimming removed 6 bases from V and 6 bases from J; junction bases left unmatched: 5. The CDR3 is 15 residues long. Germline V gene lookup returns CDR1 MDHEN and CDR2 SYDVKM. The CDR3 is CASSGTSGRAFEQYF. In DNA form, the CDR3 reads TGTGCCAGCAGCGGGACTAGCGGGAGGGCCTTCGAGCAGTACTTC.

V gene TRBV28 combines with J gene TRBJ1-5; the D gene is possibly TRBD1 (5 bases). The ends were cut back, 7 bases at V and 2 bases at J, with 12 bases in the middle. This CDR3 region has 14 residues. The germline V gene has CDR1 MDHEN and CDR2 SYDVKM. CDR3 DNA sequence: TGTGCCAGCACCTGGGGGGTGGGCAATCAGCCCCAGCATTTT. Its protein product is CASTWGVGNQPQHF.

The V and J genes are TRBV11-2 and TRBJ2-3; TRBD2 aligns across 13 bases. J gave up 6 bases and V 5 bases, and 11 bases lay outside the gene matches. This CDR3 comprises 17 residues. Looked up from germline, CDR1 is SGHAT and CDR2 is FQNNGV. CDR3 sequence (DNA): TGTGCCAGCAGCCTATCCCCCGGGACTAGCGGGGCGGATACGCAGTATTTT. It specifies CASSLSPGTSGADTQYF.

The genes are TRBV18 and TRBJ2-7, with 8 bases that match TRBD1. V gave up 5 bases and J gave up 5 bases; unmatched junction bases: 2. Germline V gene data show CDR1 as KGHSH and CDR2 as LQKENI. The CDR3 totals 12 residues. In nucleotides, the CDR3 is TGTGCCAGCTCATCGGACAGGGACGAGCAGTACTTC. Protein product: CASSSDRDEQYF.

The chain uses TRBV7-3 and TRBJ1-1, with 9 nucleotides matching TRBD1. The CDR3 sequence is 13 residues long. Trimming at V came to 5 bases and at J to 7 bases, leaving 5 bases not matched to a gene. Germline values: CDR1 SGHTA, CDR2 FQGTGA. The CDR3 protein is CASSRDREGEAFF. For the CDR3, the DNA is TGTGCCAGCAGCCGGGACAGGGAAGGTGAAGCTTTCTTT.

This chain connects TRBV7-2 to TRBJ2-7; unclear D gene. V lost 0 bases and J 2 bases, leaving 8 bases between the germline ends. The CDR3 spans 14 residues. Per the germline V gene, CDR1 is SGHTA and CDR2 is FQGNSA. For the CDR3, the DNA is TGTGCCAGCAGCTTAGCCCACACCGCCTACGAGCAGTACTTC. It specifies CASSLAHTAYEQYF.

The chain carries TRBV19 and TRBJ1-2; no firm D call. The V and J ends lost 5 bases and 2 bases respectively, with 15 bases between them. Germline values: CDR1 LNHDA, CDR2 SQIVND (reference sequence). The CDR3 consists of 15 residues. Written as DNA, the CDR3 is TGTGCCAGTAGTCAGTCTCGACCCTACAACTATGGCTACACCTTC. This codes for CASSQSRPYNYGYTF.

This sequence joins TRBV5-1 and TRBJ1-2, with 10 bases matching TRBD1. Germline CDR1 reads SGHRS; CDR2 reads YFSETQ. Germline trimming cut 4 bases from V and 7 bases from J; bases unmatched to any gene: 10. This CDR3 comprises 15 residues. DNA for the CDR3: TGCGCCAGCAGCAGAGACCCGGGACAGGGGATTGGCTACACCTTC. It codes for CASSRDPGQGIGYTF.

This clone was counted only a few times. The V gene is TRBV28, the J gene TRBJ1-5, with unresolved D. V was pared by 6 bases and J by 1 base, with 13 bases between. Germline V gene lookup returns CDR1 MDHEN and CDR2 SYDVKM. This CDR3 region has 15 residues. CDR3 protein: CASSPRFLSNQPQHF. CDR3 sequence (DNA): TGTGCCAGCAGCCCCAGATTCCTCAGCAATCAGCCCCAGCATTTT.

The V call is TRBV27, the J call TRBJ2-7; D assignment may be TRBD1 or TRBD2 (5 bases each). The CDR3 runs 16 residues. From germline, CDR1 is MNHEY and CDR2 SMNVEV (reference sequence). Trimming removed 8 bases at V and 1 base at J, with 21 bases between. The CDR3 sequence is CASSSRWGRLSYEQYF. The CDR3 DNA reads TGTGCCAGCTCCTCCCGGTGGGGGAGACTTTCCTACGAGCAGTACTTC.

The gene calls are TRBV15 and TRBJ1-2; no clear D gene. Trimming pared 0 bases from V and 5 bases from J, leaving 10 bases between. There are 14 residues in the CDR3. The germline V gene encodes CDR1 LNHNV and CDR2 YYDKDF (reference sequence). CDR3 sequence (DNA): TGTGCCACCAGCAGAGAACCGGGTGGATATGGCTACACCTTC. Translation gives CATSREPGGYGYTF.

The rearrangement uses TRBV12-5 and TRBJ2-5; the D gene is possibly TRBD1 (5 bases). Germline V gene lookup returns CDR1 LGHNT and CDR2 FRNRAP. The CDR3 sequence is 15 residues long. Deletions cut 8 bases from V and 4 bases from J, with 20 bases between. The CDR3 is CASSPGPFKGETQYF. The CDR3 DNA reads as TGTGCTAGTTCCCCAGGGCCCTTCAAAGGAGAGACCCAGTACTTC.

Only one count was recorded for this clone. This chain links TRBV4-3 with TRBJ2-5, with 10 bases matching TRBD2. Germline V gives CDR1 LGHNA, CDR2 YSLEER. The CDR3 loop spans 21 amino acids. The V and J ends lost 1 base and 10 bases, in that order; junction bases with no gene match: 27. DNA of the CDR3: TGCGCCAGCAGCCAAGCGGGTTACGCGAAGCGGGGGGGGCCCCTCCTCAATGTCCAGTACTTC. Translated: CASSQAGYAKRGGPLLNVQYF.

The chain recombines TRBV5-1 with TRBJ2-3; D is undetermined. Trimming cost V 0 bases and J 0 bases, with 8 bases left between them. CDR3 length equals 15 residues. CDR1 is SGHRS, CDR2 YFSETQ, per germline. The CDR3 sequence is CASSLAFRSTDTQYF. CDR3 DNA sequence: TGCGCCAGCAGCTTGGCCTTTAGGAGCACAGATACGCAGTATTTT. Full variable domain (remainder filled in from reference TRBV5-1 and TRBJ2-3): KAGVTQTPRYLIKTRGQQVTLSCSPISGHRSVSWYQQTPGQGLQFLFEYFSETQRNKGNFPGRFSGRQFSNSRSEMNVSTLELGDSALYLCASSLAFRSTDTQYFGPGTRLTVL.

This chain links TRBV6-5 with TRBJ1-4, with 7 bases lining up with TRBD1. Per germline, CDR1 MNHEY and CDR2 SVGAGI. This CDR3 comprises 11 residues. The trim removed 10 bases at V and 7 bases at J, leaving 3 bases unmatched. CDR3 in DNA: TGTGCCACTTACAGGGGTGAAAAACTGTTTTTT. Encoded protein: CATYRGEKLFF.

V gene TRBV18 combines with J gene TRBJ2-7; D may be TRBD2 (6 bases). Trimming took off 5 bases at V and 2 bases at J, with 10 bases between the two ends. CDR1 is KGHSH, CDR2 LQKENI, per germline. The CDR3 has 13 residues. As DNA, the CDR3 is TGTGCCAGCTCATCGGGACTTGCCTACGAGCAGTACTTC. Encoded protein: CASSSGLAYEQYF.

V and J are TRBV2 and TRBJ2-5; 12 nucleotides match TRBD2. This CDR3 contains 14 residues. V dropped 5 bases and J dropped 6; count of bases not matched to a gene: 4. Germline CDR1 and CDR2: SNHLY and FYNNEI. This CDR3 is CASSLAGGLQTQYF. CDR3 coding DNA: TGTGCCAGCAGTCTAGCGGGGGGGCTTCAGACCCAGTACTTC.

This clone occurred once. The V and J genes are TRBV23-1 and TRBJ1-1; 8 bases fit TRBD1. TRBV23-1 is known as an ORF, though its function is uncertain. J lost 5 bases, V lost 4 bases, and 12 bases had no gene match. The CDR3 covers 16 residues. The CDR3 loop reads CASSPPRDRLGTEAFF. CDR3 nucleotide sequence: TGCGCCAGCAGTCCCCCCCGGGACAGGTTAGGGACTGAAGCTTTCTTT.

The chain uses TRBV4-2 and TRBJ2-1, with a weak D call TRBD2 (7 bases). The V and J ends lost 4 bases and 0 bases respectively, with 25 bases between them. There are 20 residues in the CDR3. Per germline, CDR1 LGHNA and CDR2 YNFKEQ. The CDR3 DNA follows: TGTGCCAGCAGCCCAGGGGTCGTAGCGGGTGCCCCTAGCTCCTACAATGAGCAGTTCTTC. Translation: CASSPGVVAGAPSSYNEQFF.

This chain links TRBV5-5 with TRBJ1-2, with 7 bases identical to TRBD1. With V trimmed by 1 base and J by 2 bases, 5 bases remained unmatched. The CDR3 spans 15 residues. Germline V CDR1 and CDR2: SGHKS, YYEKEE (reference sequence). The CDR3 region is CASSLSATGNYGYTF. The DNA of the CDR3 is TGTGCCAGCAGCTTGTCCGCGACAGGGAACTATGGCTACACCTTC.

The CDR3 nucleotides read TGTGCCAGCTCACCAAGGCAGGGAGGCACAGATACGCAGTATTTT. It is translated as CASSPRQGGTDTQYF. J is TRBJ2-3 and V is TRBV18; the D call may be TRBD1 or TRBD2 (5 bases each). This CDR3 is 15 amino acids long. CDR1 is KGHSH and CDR2 is LQKENI in the germline V gene. V was cut by 2 bases and J by 1 base, with 10 bases left in between.

The rearrangement uses TRBV28 and TRBJ2-7, with 10 bases aligning to TRBD2. The length of the CDR3 is 16 residues. Per germline, CDR1 MDHEN and CDR2 SYDVKM. Unmatched junction bases numbered 10, after V lost 7 bases and J lost 1 base. The CDR3 here is CASTSPGLALSYEQYF. The DNA for the CDR3 is TGTGCCAGCACCAGTCCGGGACTAGCGTTATCCTACGAGCAGTACTTC.

The chain is built from TRBV7-2 and TRBJ1-2; D not certain. Trimming removed 5 bases at V and 8 bases at J, with 12 bases between. Germline-derived CDR1 and CDR2 are SGHTA and FQGNSA. The CDR3 contains 12 residues. This CDR3 reads CASSQDLGGYTF. Here the CDR3 DNA reads TGTGCCAGCAGCCAAGACTTAGGAGGCTACACCTTC. Variable domain in full (rest from reference TRBV7-2 and TRBJ1-2): GAGVSQSPSNKVTEKGKDVELRCDPISGHTALYWYRQSLGQGLEFLIYFQGNSAPDKSGLPSDRFSAERTGGSVSTLTIQRTQQEDSAVYLCASSQDLGGYTFGSGTRLTVV.

The rearrangement uses TRBV7-8 and TRBJ2-3, with 9 bases aligning to TRBD1. V gave up 6 bases and J gave up 9 bases; unmatched junction bases: 13. The CDR3 runs 15 residues. CDR1 and CDR2 (germline): SGHVS, FQNEAQ. CDR3 nucleotide sequence: TGTGCCAGCAGAAGGCCTGGGACAGGGACTGGCACGCAGTATTTT. It encodes CASRRPGTGTGTQYF.

This chain joins TRBV5-6 and TRBJ2-7; maybe TRBD2 (6 bases). The CDR3 covers 13 residues. Germline V gene sequence: CDR1 SGHDT, CDR2 YYEEEE. The V end lost 3 bases, the J end lost 3 bases, and 10 bases lay between the germline ends. This CDR3 is CASSSGTFYEQYF. For the CDR3, the DNA is TGTGCCAGCAGCTCGGGGACTTTCTACGAGCAGTACTTC.